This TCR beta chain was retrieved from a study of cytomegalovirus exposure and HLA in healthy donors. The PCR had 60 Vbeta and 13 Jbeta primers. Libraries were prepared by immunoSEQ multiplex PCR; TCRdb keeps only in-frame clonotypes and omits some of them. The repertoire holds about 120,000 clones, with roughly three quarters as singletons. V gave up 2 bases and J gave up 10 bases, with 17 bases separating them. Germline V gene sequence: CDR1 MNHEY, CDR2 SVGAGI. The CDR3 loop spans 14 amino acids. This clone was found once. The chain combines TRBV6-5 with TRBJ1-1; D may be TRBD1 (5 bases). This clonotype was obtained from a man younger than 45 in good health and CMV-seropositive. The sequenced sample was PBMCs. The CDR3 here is CASSYGVRTLRAFF. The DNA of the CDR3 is TGTGCCAGCAGTTACGGGGTGAGGACATTGAGAGCTTTCTTT.